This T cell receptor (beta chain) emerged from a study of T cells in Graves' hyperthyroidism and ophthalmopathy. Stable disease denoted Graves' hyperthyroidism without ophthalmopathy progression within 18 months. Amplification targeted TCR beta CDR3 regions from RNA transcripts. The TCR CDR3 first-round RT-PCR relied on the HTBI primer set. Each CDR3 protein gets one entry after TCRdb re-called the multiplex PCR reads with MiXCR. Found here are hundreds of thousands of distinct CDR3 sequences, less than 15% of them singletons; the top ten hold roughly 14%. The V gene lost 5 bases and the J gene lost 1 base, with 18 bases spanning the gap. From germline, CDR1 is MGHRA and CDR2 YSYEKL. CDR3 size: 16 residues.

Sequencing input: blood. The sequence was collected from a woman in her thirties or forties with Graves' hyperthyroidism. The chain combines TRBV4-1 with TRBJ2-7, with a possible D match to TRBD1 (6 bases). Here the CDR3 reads CASSLGTLQGSYEQYF. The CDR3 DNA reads TGCGCCAGCAGCTTAGGTACGTTACAGGGTTCCTACGAGCAGTACTTC.